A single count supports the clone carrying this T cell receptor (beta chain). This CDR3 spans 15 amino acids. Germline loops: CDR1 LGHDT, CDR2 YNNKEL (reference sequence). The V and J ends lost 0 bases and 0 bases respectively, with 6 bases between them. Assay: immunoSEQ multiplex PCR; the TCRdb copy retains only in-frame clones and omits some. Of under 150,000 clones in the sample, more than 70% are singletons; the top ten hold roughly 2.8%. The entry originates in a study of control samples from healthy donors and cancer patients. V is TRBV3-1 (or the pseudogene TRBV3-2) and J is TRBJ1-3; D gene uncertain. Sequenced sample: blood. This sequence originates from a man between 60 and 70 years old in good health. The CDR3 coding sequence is TGTGCCAGCAGCCAAGACCCGGTCTCTGGAAACACCATATATTTT. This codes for CASSQDPVSGNTIYF.